This entry describes one T cell receptor beta chain. Its antigen is unknown. This sample stems from a study of vaccination effects on CD4 cells after COVID-19. CD4+ T cells were isolated after around 10 days of culture. None of these healthy vaccinees had been infected with SARS-CoV-2 before vaccination. IL-2 medium was substituted for half the medium on days 3 and 7. The V gene's germline CDR1 is SGHTA and CDR2 FQGNSA. This CDR3 is 14 amino acids long. V gave up 6 bases and J gave up 6 bases; unmatched junction bases: 5. The protocol was immunoSEQ multiplex PCR, while the TCRdb copy is restricted to in-frame clones and leaves out a portion. There are 70,000 to 85,000 clones in the sample; roughly three quarters occur only once, and about 1.9% lies in the top ten.

V and J are TRBV7-2 and TRBJ2-2; 9 nucleotides match TRBD2. The sequencing used CD4+ T cells from PBMCs cultured without peptide, collected before COVID-19 vaccination. The sequence came from a human donor who received a COVID-19 vaccine. CDR3 DNA sequence: TGTGCCAGCAGACGACTAGCGGTCCCCGGGGAGCTGTTTTTT. Encoded protein: CASRRLAVPGELFF. Full variable domain (rest looked up from reference TRBV7-2 and TRBJ2-2): GAGVSQSPSNKVTEKGKDVELRCDPISGHTALYWYRQSLGQGLEFLIYFQGNSAPDKSGLPSDRFSAERTGGSVSTLTIQRTQQEDSAVYLCASRRLAVPGELFFGEGSRLTVL.